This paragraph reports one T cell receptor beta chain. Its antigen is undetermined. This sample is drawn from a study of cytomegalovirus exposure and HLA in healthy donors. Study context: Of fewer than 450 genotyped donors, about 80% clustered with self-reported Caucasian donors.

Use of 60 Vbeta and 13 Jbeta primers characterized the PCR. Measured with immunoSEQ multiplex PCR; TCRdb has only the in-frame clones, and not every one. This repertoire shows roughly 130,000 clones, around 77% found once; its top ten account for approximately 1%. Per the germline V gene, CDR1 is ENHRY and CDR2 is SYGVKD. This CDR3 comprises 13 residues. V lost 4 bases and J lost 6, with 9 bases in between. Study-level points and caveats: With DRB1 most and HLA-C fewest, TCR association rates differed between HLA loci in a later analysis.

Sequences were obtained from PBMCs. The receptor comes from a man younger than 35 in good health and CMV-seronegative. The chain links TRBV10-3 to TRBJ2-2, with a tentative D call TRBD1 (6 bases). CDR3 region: CAISVAGAGELFF. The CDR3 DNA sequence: TGTGCCATCAGTGTTGCAGGGGCCGGGGAGCTGTTTTTT.